Detailed here is one T cell receptor beta chain. The germline gives CDR1 LGHDT, CDR2 YNNKEL (reference sequence). This CDR3 contains 15 residues. V lost 1 base to trimming and J lost 6 bases, with 10 bases between them. Recruitment covered about two dozen US areas and drew participants whose ages spanned roughly 18 to 100 years. Among Cohort 3 donors, those recovered had two negative PCRs, clearance, or symptom resolution. The data were taken from a study of blood T cell repertoires in COVID-19. Under the authors' procedure: Reference gene primers were amplified, and this amplification served to estimate nucleated cell counts. Generated by immunoSEQ multiplex PCR, the TCRdb table keeps only in-frame clones and is missing some. That table furnishes V, J and clone size, whereas the DNA furnished D and trimming. The table has hundreds of thousands of clones, less than 85% seen once.

Sequencing used PBMCs or T cells enriched from blood (not recorded which). The TCR originated in a woman aged 50 to 60 who had recovered from COVID-19. The gene calls are TRBV3-1 (or the pseudogene TRBV3-2) and TRBJ1-6, with D uncertain. The CDR3 region is CASSQVWQINSPLHF. The CDR3 DNA is TGTGCCAGCAGCCAAGTTTGGCAGATTAATTCACCCCTCCACTTT.